The next 5 T cell receptor beta chains were all read from a single sample in a study of T cells in Graves' hyperthyroidism and ophthalmopathy. TCR beta CDR3 regions were amplified from RNA transcripts. The TCR CDR3 first-round RT-PCR relied on the HTBI primer set. Using its own MiXCR run on the multiplex PCR reads, TCRdb lists one record per CDR3 protein. This sample yields around 600,000 distinct CDR3 sequences, of which approximately 15% are seen a single time; around an eighth belongs to the top ten. The sample comprised blood. Receptors were obtained from a woman aged 50 to 65 with Graves' ophthalmopathy.

This clonotype occurred many times. The chain joins TRBV5-5 to TRBJ2-7; D unclear. The CDR3 extends over 14 amino acids. Per germline, CDR1 SGHKS and CDR2 YYEKEE (reference sequence). Trimming removed 2 bases at V and 0 bases at J, with 9 bases between. Written as DNA, the CDR3 is TGTGCCAGCAGCTTCCACCCGACCTCCTACGAGCAGTACTTC. The encoded protein is CASSFHPTSYEQYF.

This clonotype was recorded many times. The gene calls are TRBV6-1 and TRBJ2-1; 8 bases agree with TRBD1. V lost 7 bases to trimming and J lost 6 bases; unmatched junction nucleotides: 5. Germline assignment: CDR1 MNHNS and CDR2 SASEGT. The CDR3 spans 13 residues. CDR3: CASKDRVINEQFF. The CDR3, as DNA: TGTGCCAGCAAGGACAGGGTTATCAATGAGCAGTTCTTC.

The chain joins TRBV4-1 to TRBJ2-3, with 7 nucleotides matching TRBD2. Germline V CDR1 and CDR2: MGHRA, YSYEKL. V was clipped by 0 bases and J by 1 base; unmatched bases: 4. The CDR3 length is 16 residues. The CDR3 loop reads CASSQDGGDGTDTQYF. CDR3 nucleotides: TGCGCCAGCAGCCAAGATGGGGGGGATGGCACAGATACGCAGTATTTT.

This clonotype was seen a single time. The chain employs TRBV5-4 and TRBJ2-2; TRBD2 agrees at 11 bases. The germline V gene encodes CDR1 SGHNT and CDR2 YYREEE (reference sequence). The J segment lost 4 bases and the V segment lost 1 base, leaving 3 bases of the junction unmatched. This CDR3 is built from 16 residues. CDR3 sequence (DNA): TGTGCCAGCAGCTTGTCGCTAGCGGGAGGCACCGGGGAGCTGTTTTTT. It specifies CASSLSLAGGTGELFF.

This clonotype occurred a few times. CDR3 protein: CASSEWADKEQYF. The CDR3 nucleotides are TGTGCCAGCAGTGAATGGGCAGATAAGGAGCAGTACTTC. The chain uses TRBV6-1 and TRBJ2-7, with D uncertain. Germline V CDR1 and CDR2: MNHNS, SASEGT. CDR3 length: 13 residues. Trimming left V 2 bases short and J 7 bases short, with 12 bases between.